This TCR beta chain derives from a study of CD8 T cells in ankylosing spondylitis. This clonotype was counted ten times or more. TCRdb ran MiXCR on the 5' RACE reads and lists one entry per CDR3 protein. The sample lists 250,000 to 400,000 distinct CDR3 sequences, 11% occurring once. Germline CDR1 is ENHRY and CDR2 is SYGVKD. With 8 bases clipped from V and 9 bases from J, the junction kept 9 bases outside the gene matches. The CDR3 spans 15 residues. The sequence came from a female donor with ankylosing spondylitis or in good health (not recorded which). The material sequenced was blood, either unsorted or a sorted T cell fraction (not recorded which). The V call is TRBV10-3, the J call TRBJ2-1; 14 nucleotides align to TRBD2. CDR3 DNA sequence: TGTGCCATCGGTTGGACTAGCGGGGGGCCTGGTGAGCAGTTCTTC. Residues: CAIGWTSGGPGEQFF.